This T cell receptor (beta chain) derives from a study of control samples from healthy donors and cancer patients. Germline values: CDR1 LNHDA, CDR2 SQIVND (reference sequence). CDR3 length: 15 residues. The V end was cut by 4 bases, the J end by 6 bases, with 17 bases between. Here immunoSEQ multiplex PCR was the method, and the copy in TCRdb shows in-frame clones only, minus some. The data show around 80,000 clones, with around nine tenths seen just once and around 6% held by the top ten. Sequencing was performed on blood. The chain is built from TRBV19 and TRBJ2-3; D uncertain. This TCR was recovered from a woman aged 50 to 65 in good health. This CDR3 reads CASSRATSQLDTQYF. The CDR3 nucleotides read TGTGCCAGTAGTAGGGCAACCTCCCAACTGGATACGCAGTATTTT. The full variable domain, its missing parts supplied by reference TRBV19 and TRBJ2-3, is DGGITQSPKYLFRKEGQNVTLSCEQNLNHDAMYWYRQDPGQGLRLIYYSQIVNDFQKGDIAEGYSVSREKKESFPLTVTSAQKNPTAFYLCASSRATSQLDTQYFGPGTRLTVL.